This TCR beta chain was found in a study of metastatic and nonmetastatic thyroid tumors. Trimming removed 8 bases from V and 4 bases from J, with 9 bases in between. CDR1 is MNHNS, CDR2 SASEGT, per germline. This CDR3 has 12 residues. No patient had received any treatment before thyroid surgery. With MiXCR, TCRdb called clones anew from the PCR reads. The sample shows almost 15,000 clones, roughly 29% of them seen only once. Sequenced: tumor tissue. The chain combines TRBV6-1 with TRBJ1-5; D is possibly TRBD1 (6 bases). This TCR was recovered from a male donor with papillary thyroid cancer or a benign thyroid nodule (not recorded which). Some clones in this sample may be carry-over from other donors' samples. The CDR3 DNA reads TGTGCCAGCCGGGGGCAAAATCAGCCCCAGCATTTT. It translates to CASRGQNQPQHF.